This T cell receptor beta chain derives from a study of T-cell reconstitution after alpha-beta-depleted transplantation in children. Findings and caveats of the study: T-cell counts and diversity were attributed mostly to newly produced T cells one year after transplant.

Preparation of the TCRbeta library involved a method that used unique molecular identifiers. TCRdb processed the PCR reads anew with MiXCR; each CDR3 protein has one entry. The table lists fewer than 350,000 distinct CDR3 sequences, roughly 7.8% of them singletons, with about 9.3% in the top ten. This clonotype was seen a few times. Its antigen is still unknown. Trimming took 6 bases from V and 7 from J, leaving 27 bases between them. This CDR3 region has 17 residues. CDR1 and CDR2 from the germline V gene are SGHTA and FQGNSA. Source: peripheral blood, taken 360 days after TCRalphabeta/CD19-depleted stem cell transplant. The receptor was isolated from a female patient between 2 and 10 years old who had a stem cell transplant for Fanconi anemia, so the T cells may come from the graft donor. The chain employs TRBV7-2 and TRBJ1-1, with D tentatively TRBD1 (5 bases). CDR3 DNA: TGTGCCAGCAGTCCAAAGCGGGACTTTCTGCCGAGGGGTGAAGCTTTCTTT. Residues: CASSPKRDFLPRGEAFF.